This entry features one T cell receptor beta chain sequence. What it recognizes is unknown. Per the germline V gene, CDR1 is DFQATT and CDR2 is SNEGSKA (reference sequence). The ends lost 6 bases at V and 9 bases at J; junction bases unmatched: 13. This CDR3 spans 14 amino acids. This specimen belongs to a study of T cell repertoires in cytomegalovirus infection. Regarding the study as a whole: HLA-C-restricted CMV-specific TCR beta clonotypes prevailed in the ex vivo response.

Using its own MiXCR run on the reads, TCRdb lists one record per CDR3 protein. The sample consists of roughly 500,000 distinct CDR3 sequences, 42% of them appearing once. The sequenced sample was cultured PBMCs, obtained from culture after CMV antigen stimulation. The V gene is TRBV20-1, the J gene TRBJ2-1; 8 nucleotides align to TRBD2. This receptor was identified in a human donor in good health (CMV status not recorded). Some clones in this sample may be carry-over from other donors' samples. CDR3 nucleotide sequence: TGCAGTGCCACGCCCGGGGGGGCCAGGGGTGAGCAGTTCTTC. As protein: CSATPGGARGEQFF.